This note documents a single T cell receptor (beta chain) sequence. Its cognate antigen is unknown. This sample was included in a study of cytomegalovirus exposure and HLA in healthy donors. Turning to the study itself: A subsequent analysis reported that the 95 to 150 validation repertoires were produced on the same platform that had also been used for the approximately 710 first-cohort repertoires. Study results and caveats: In vitro testing confirmed three CMV-associated chains as specific for CMV antigens. Associated with cytomegalovirus, according to the listing, were about 160 TCR beta chains. The finding came from a later analysis; first-cohort TCR clusters tended to co-occur in the 95 to 150 validation repertoires.

Measured with immunoSEQ multiplex PCR; TCRdb has only the in-frame clones, and not every one. The sample records about 220,000 clones, around 90% being singletons. CDR3 length: 20 residues. Looked up from germline, CDR1 is LNHDA and CDR2 is SQIVND (reference sequence). Trimming at V came to 3 bases and at J to 3 bases, leaving 19 bases not matched to a gene. Material: PBMCs. The rearrangement links TRBV19 to TRBJ2-1; 8 nucleotides line up with TRBD1. This TCR was recovered from a woman under 30 in good health and CMV-seronegative. CDR3 in amino acids: CASSIRQGLLRRANYNEQFF. Written as DNA, the CDR3 is TGTGCCAGTAGTATCCGACAGGGGCTATTGAGGCGGGCCAACTACAATGAGCAGTTCTTC.